Presented here are 20 T cell receptor beta chains from one specimen sequenced in a study of graft-versus-host responses after intestinal transplantation. Assay: immunoSEQ multiplex PCR; the TCRdb copy retains only in-frame clones and omits some. The repertoire holds 35,000 to 45,000 clones, with roughly 91% as singletons. Sequenced here: PBMCs, sampled 524 days after transplant. The receptors originated from a human patient who received an intestinal transplant, so some T cells may come from the graft donor.

The chain couples TRBV9 to TRBJ2-7, with TRBD2 as a possible D gene (5 bases). The V end lost 0 bases, the J end lost 2 bases, and 9 bases lay between the germline ends. Germline V CDR1 and CDR2: SGDLS, YYNGEE. The CDR3 has 14 residues. The CDR3 nucleotides are TGTGCCAGCAGCGTAGAGGAGAGGGCCTACGAGCAGTACTTC. Translation gives CASSVEERAYEQYF.

The chain joins TRBV18 to TRBJ2-5; 13 nucleotides align to TRBD2. Germline CDR1 reads KGHSH; CDR2 reads LQKENI. There are 21 residues in the CDR3. The trim removed 3 bases at V and 5 bases at J, leaving 21 bases unmatched. The CDR3 spells CASSPVRETSGRPREGETQYF. The CDR3 nucleotides read TGTGCCAGCTCACCGGTCCGGGAGACTAGCGGGAGGCCCCGAGAGGGCGAGACCCAGTACTTC.

V gene TRBV29-1 combines with J gene TRBJ2-1, with D perhaps matching TRBD1 (6 bases). Germline-derived CDR1 and CDR2 are SQVTM and ANQGSEA. The CDR3 consists of 14 residues. V lost 6 bases, J lost 7 bases, and 19 bases lay in between. The CDR3 DNA sequence: TGCAGCGTCCGCCCAGGTACAGGGTTTAATGAGCAGTTCTTC. Translation: CSVRPGTGFNEQFF.

The chain carries TRBV28 and TRBJ1-5; tentatively, D is TRBD1 (5 bases). The CDR3 is 18 amino acids. CDR1 and CDR2 from the germline V gene are MDHEN and SYDVKM. Trimming pared 6 bases from V and 2 bases from J, leaving 23 bases between. The CDR3 region is CASRPDQGWRIGNQPQHF. CDR3 nucleotide sequence: TGTGCCAGCAGACCCGATCAGGGATGGAGGATTGGCAATCAGCCCCAGCATTTT.

The gene calls are TRBV6-6 and TRBJ1-1; TRBD1 matches 8 bases. The CDR3 loop spans 14 amino acids. The J segment lost 4 bases and the V segment lost 6 bases, leaving 7 bases of the junction unmatched. Germline CDR1 reads MNHNY; CDR2 reads SVGAGI (reference sequence). For the CDR3, the DNA is TGTGCCAGCAGGACGGACAGGGTAGCCACTGAAGCTTTCTTT. It is translated as CASRTDRVATEAFF.

The rearrangement joins TRBV5-1 to TRBJ1-3; 9 nucleotides match TRBD1. Germline V gene sequence: CDR1 SGHRS, CDR2 YFSETQ. This CDR3 is built from 15 residues. V was pared by 0 bases and J by 8 bases, with 6 bases of the junction left unmatched. The CDR3 loop reads CASSLVPGQGYTIYF. The CDR3 region has the DNA TGCGCCAGCAGCTTGGTTCCGGGACAGGGATACACCATATATTTT.

The DNA for the CDR3 is TGTGCCAGCAGTCTGAGGGTTCAGGGTGAAAAACTGTTTTTT. It translates to CASSLRVQGEKLFF. This sequence joins TRBV6-6 and TRBJ1-4; possibly TRBD1 for D (5 bases). V gave up 5 bases and J gave up 7 bases, with 14 bases separating them. CDR1 is MNHNY, CDR2 SVGAGI, per germline (reference sequence). This CDR3 has 14 amino acids.

The chain recombines TRBV4-1 with TRBJ1-5, with 8 bases lining up with TRBD1. Germline V lookup: CDR1 MGHRA, CDR2 YSYEKL. This CDR3 spans 17 amino acids. The V segment lost 0 bases and the J segment 2 bases; nucleotides outside the gene matches: 6. CDR3 in amino acids: CASSQDPGQGRNQPQHF. The DNA for the CDR3 is TGCGCCAGCAGCCAAGACCCCGGACAGGGCCGCAATCAGCCCCAGCATTTT.

The chain recombines TRBV7-9 with TRBJ2-5, with D perhaps matching TRBD1 (6 bases). CDR1 SEHNR and CDR2 FQNEAQ come from the germline V gene (reference sequence). Deletions cut 1 base from V and 1 base from J, with 7 bases between. The length of the CDR3 is 14 residues. CDR3 in amino acids: CASSLGTAQETQYF. The DNA of the CDR3 is TGTGCCAGCAGCTTAGGGACAGCCCAAGAGACCCAGTACTTC. The full variable domain, with the rest looked up from reference TRBV7-9 and TRBJ2-5, is DTGVSQNPRHKITKRGQNVTFRCDPISEHNRLYWYRQTLGQGPEFLTYFQNEAQLEKSRLLSDRFSAERPKGSFSTLEIQRTEQGDSAMYLCASSLGTAQETQYFGPGTRLLVL.

V usage is TRBV28 and J usage is TRBJ2-3, with TRBD1 matching over 7 bases. The CDR3 runs to 15 residues. J lost 5 bases, V lost 5 bases, and 10 bases had no gene match. The germline CDR1 and CDR2 sequences are MDHEN and SYDVKM. CDR3: CASSAYATGLDTQYF. CDR3 DNA sequence: TGTGCCAGCAGTGCATACGCGACAGGGCTAGATACGCAGTATTTT.

The chain carries TRBV6-5 and TRBJ2-7; 9 bases match TRBD2. Germline V CDR1 and CDR2: MNHEY, SVGAGI. The CDR3 has 14 amino acids. Trimming cost V 10 bases and J 5 bases; bases outside gene matches: 12. CDR3 DNA: TGTGCCATCAGCCGGGGACTAGCTCCCGACGAGCAGTACTTC. Its protein product is CAISRGLAPDEQYF.

The chain joins TRBV7-9 to TRBJ1-4; D perhaps matches TRBD1 (6 bases). The CDR3 runs 13 residues. Germline V gene data show CDR1 as SEHNR and CDR2 as FQNEAQ (reference sequence). The V gene lost 7 bases and the J gene lost 8 bases, with 14 bases spanning the gap. The CDR3 here is CASIRTEEEKLFF. The CDR3 bases are TGTGCCAGCATAAGGACAGAAGAGGAAAAACTGTTTTTT. Drawing the rest from reference TRBV7-9 and TRBJ1-4, the complete variable domain is DTGVSQNPRHKITKRGQNVTFRCDPISEHNRLYWYRQTLGQGPEFLTYFQNEAQLEKSRLLSDRFSAERPKGSFSTLEIQRTEQGDSAMYLCASIRTEEEKLFFGSGTQLSVL.

V gene TRBV28 combines with J gene TRBJ2-5; TRBD1 matches at 9 bases. Germline assignment: CDR1 MDHEN and CDR2 SYDVKM. Unmatched junction bases numbered 7, after V lost 6 bases and J lost 5 bases. This CDR3 contains 14 residues. This CDR3 reads CASRQTGGRETQYF. The DNA of the CDR3 is TGTGCCAGCAGGCAGACAGGGGGTAGGGAGACCCAGTACTTC.

This sequence joins TRBV19 and TRBJ2-2; D gene uncertain. V was trimmed by 3 bases and J by 1 base, leaving 6 bases between them. This CDR3 has 14 residues. Per the germline V gene, CDR1 is LNHDA and CDR2 is SQIVND (reference sequence). CDR3: CASSIGKNTGELFF. CDR3 DNA: TGTGCCAGTAGTATTGGCAAGAACACCGGGGAGCTGTTTTTT.

V is TRBV6-1 and J is TRBJ1-1; D remains ambiguous. The CDR3 extends over 15 amino acids. Germline V gene lookup returns CDR1 MNHNS and CDR2 SASEGT. Trimming cost V 2 bases and J 1 base, with 11 bases left between them. CDR3 region: CASSEWTTQNTEAFF. CDR3 nucleotide sequence: TGTGCCAGCAGTGAATGGACGACTCAGAACACTGAAGCTTTCTTT.

The CDR3 DNA reads as TGTGCCTGGAGTGTATATGTTCTTGGGGACAGGGCCCACGAGCAGTACTTC. Translation: CAWSVYVLGDRAHEQYF. The rearrangement joins TRBV30 to TRBJ2-7, with 9 bases that match TRBD1. Trimming took 0 bases from V and 5 from J; bases not matched to a gene: 14. The length of the CDR3 is 17 residues. CDR1 is GTSNPN, CDR2 SVGIG, per germline (reference sequence).

The gene calls are TRBV28 and TRBJ2-5; the D gene could be TRBD1 or TRBD2 (6 bases each). CDR3 size: 16 residues. V was shortened by 2 bases and J by 5 bases, with 18 bases between the two germline ends. CDR1 MDHEN and CDR2 SYDVKM come from the germline V gene. CDR3 DNA: TGTGCCAGCAGTTTAACCCCCTGGGGGGCGGGTGAGACCCAGTACTTC. Protein product: CASSLTPWGAGETQYF.

The chain couples TRBV30 to TRBJ2-3, with D hard to call. Trimming left V 2 bases short and J 2 bases short, with 2 bases between. The CDR3 loop spans 11 amino acids. Germline CDR1 GTSNPN, CDR2 SVGIG (reference sequence). Here the CDR3 DNA reads TGTGCCTGGAGTACCACAGATACGCAGTATTTT. This translates into CAWSTTDTQYF.

The V gene is TRBV28, the J gene TRBJ2-2; D possibly corresponds to TRBD2 (5 bases). The germline V gene encodes CDR1 MDHEN and CDR2 SYDVKM. The CDR3 totals 14 residues. The ends were cut back, 6 bases at V and 4 bases at J, with 12 bases in the middle. The CDR3 protein is CASRGIRGTGELFF. The CDR3 DNA sequence: TGTGCCAGCAGGGGAATCCGGGGCACCGGGGAGCTGTTTTTT.

The J gene is TRBJ1-1, the V gene TRBV18, with D unresolved. CDR1 and CDR2 (germline): KGHSH, LQKENI. V was cut by 4 bases and J by 5 bases, with 26 bases left in between. The CDR3 runs to 18 residues. This CDR3 is CASSREQWVGGGTTEAFF. CDR3 in DNA: TGTGCCAGCTCACGAGAACAGTGGGTCGGTGGAGGAACTACTGAAGCTTTCTTT.